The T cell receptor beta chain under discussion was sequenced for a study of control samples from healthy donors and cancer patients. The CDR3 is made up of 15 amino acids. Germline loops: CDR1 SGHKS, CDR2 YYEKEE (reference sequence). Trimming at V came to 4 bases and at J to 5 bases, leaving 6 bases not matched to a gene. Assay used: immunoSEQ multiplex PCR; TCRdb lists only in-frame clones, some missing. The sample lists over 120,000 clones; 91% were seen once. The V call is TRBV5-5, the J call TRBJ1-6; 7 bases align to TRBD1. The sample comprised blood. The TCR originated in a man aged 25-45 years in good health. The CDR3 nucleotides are TGTGCCAGCAGCGGAGGGGGCGCCCATAATTCACCCCTCCACTTT. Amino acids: CASSGGGAHNSPLHF.